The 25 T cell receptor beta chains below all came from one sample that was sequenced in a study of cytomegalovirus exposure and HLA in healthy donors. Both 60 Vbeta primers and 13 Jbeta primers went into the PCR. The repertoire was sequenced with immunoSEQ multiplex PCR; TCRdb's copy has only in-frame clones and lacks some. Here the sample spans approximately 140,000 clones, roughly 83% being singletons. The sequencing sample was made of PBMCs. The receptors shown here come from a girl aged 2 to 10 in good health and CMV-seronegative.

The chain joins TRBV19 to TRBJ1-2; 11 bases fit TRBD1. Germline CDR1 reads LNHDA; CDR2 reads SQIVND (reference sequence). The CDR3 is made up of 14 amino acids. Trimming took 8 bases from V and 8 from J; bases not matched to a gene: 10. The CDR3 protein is CASAHPGTGGGYTF. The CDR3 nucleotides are TGTGCCAGTGCCCACCCCGGGACAGGGGGAGGCTACACCTTC.

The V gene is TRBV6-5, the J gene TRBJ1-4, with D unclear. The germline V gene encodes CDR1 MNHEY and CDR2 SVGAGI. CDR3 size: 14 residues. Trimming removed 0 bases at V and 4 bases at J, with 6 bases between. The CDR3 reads CASSYSSGNEKLFF. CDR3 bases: TGTGCCAGCAGTTACTCTTCGGGTAATGAAAAACTGTTTTTT.

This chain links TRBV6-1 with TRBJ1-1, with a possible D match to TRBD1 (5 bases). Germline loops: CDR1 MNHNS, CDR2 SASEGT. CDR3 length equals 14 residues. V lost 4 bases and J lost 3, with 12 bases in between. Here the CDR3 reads CASSGGEGYTEAFF. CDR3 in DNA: TGTGCCAGCAGTGGGGGGGAAGGATACACTGAAGCTTTCTTT.

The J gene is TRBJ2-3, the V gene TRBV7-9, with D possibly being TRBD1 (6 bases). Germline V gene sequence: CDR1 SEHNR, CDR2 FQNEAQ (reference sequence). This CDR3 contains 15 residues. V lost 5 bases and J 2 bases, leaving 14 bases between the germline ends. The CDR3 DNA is TGTGCCAGCAGCCGAGGACAGCCGTTCACAGATACGCAGTATTTT. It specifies CASSRGQPFTDTQYF.

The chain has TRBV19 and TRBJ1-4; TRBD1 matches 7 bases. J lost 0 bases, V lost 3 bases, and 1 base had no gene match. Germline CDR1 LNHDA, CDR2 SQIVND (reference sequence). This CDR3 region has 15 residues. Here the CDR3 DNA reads TGTGCCAGTAGTATGGGGACAGCAACTAATGAAAAACTGTTTTTT. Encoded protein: CASSMGTATNEKLFF.

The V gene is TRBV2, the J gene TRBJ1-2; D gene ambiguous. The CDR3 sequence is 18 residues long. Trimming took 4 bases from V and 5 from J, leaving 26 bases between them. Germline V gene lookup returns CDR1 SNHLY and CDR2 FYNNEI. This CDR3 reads CASSGFVGEGTSIYGYTF. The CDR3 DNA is TGTGCCAGCAGTGGGTTTGTAGGTGAGGGCACATCCATTTATGGCTACACCTTC.

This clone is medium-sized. DNA for the CDR3: TGCGCCAGCAGCGAAAGTACTAGCGGGTGGGACAATGAGCAGTTCTTC. It specifies CASSESTSGWDNEQFF. This chain joins TRBV5-1 and TRBJ2-1; TRBD2 matches 9 bases. There are 16 residues in the CDR3. Germline V gene sequence: CDR1 SGHRS, CDR2 YFSETQ. After removal of 4 bases from V and 5 bases from J, the junction contained 10 bases not matched to a gene.

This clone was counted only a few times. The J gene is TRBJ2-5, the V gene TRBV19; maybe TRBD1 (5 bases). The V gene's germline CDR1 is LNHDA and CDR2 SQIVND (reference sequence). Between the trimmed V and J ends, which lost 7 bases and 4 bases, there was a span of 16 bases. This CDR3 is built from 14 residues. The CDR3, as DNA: TGTGCCAGTAAAAACCAGGGTACGGGAGAGACCCAGTACTTC. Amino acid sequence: CASKNQGTGETQYF. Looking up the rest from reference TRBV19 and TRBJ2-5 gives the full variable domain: DGGITQSPKYLFRKEGQNVTLSCEQNLNHDAMYWYRQDPGQGLRLIYYSQIVNDFQKGDIAEGYSVSREKKESFPLTVTSAQKNPTAFYLCASKNQGTGETQYFGPGTRLLVL.

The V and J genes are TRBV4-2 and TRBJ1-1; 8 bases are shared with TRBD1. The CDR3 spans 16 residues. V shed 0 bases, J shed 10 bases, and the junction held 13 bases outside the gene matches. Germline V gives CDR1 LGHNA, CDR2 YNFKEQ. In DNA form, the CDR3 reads TGTGCCAGCAGCCAAGAACTCCAGGGGGCTTTGAATGGAGCTTTCTTT. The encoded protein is CASSQELQGALNGAFF.

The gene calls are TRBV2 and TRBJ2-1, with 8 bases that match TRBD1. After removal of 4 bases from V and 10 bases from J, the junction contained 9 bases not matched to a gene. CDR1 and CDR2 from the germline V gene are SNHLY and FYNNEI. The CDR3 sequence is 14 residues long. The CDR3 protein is CASSVAAGGYEQFF. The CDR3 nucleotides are TGTGCCAGCAGTGTGGCGGCAGGGGGCTACGAGCAGTTCTTC.

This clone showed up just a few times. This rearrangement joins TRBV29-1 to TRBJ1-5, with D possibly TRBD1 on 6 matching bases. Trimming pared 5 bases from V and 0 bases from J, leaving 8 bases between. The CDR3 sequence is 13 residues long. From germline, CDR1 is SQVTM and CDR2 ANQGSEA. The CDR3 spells CSVQGHSNQPQHF. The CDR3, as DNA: TGCAGCGTTCAGGGGCATAGCAATCAGCCCCAGCATTTT.

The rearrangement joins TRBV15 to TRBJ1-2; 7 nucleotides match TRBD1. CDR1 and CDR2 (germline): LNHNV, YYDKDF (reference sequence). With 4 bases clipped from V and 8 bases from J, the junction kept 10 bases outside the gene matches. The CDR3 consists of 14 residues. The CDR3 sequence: CATSKDLGGGGYTF. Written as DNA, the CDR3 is TGTGCCACCAGCAAAGACCTAGGGGGCGGCGGCTACACCTTC.

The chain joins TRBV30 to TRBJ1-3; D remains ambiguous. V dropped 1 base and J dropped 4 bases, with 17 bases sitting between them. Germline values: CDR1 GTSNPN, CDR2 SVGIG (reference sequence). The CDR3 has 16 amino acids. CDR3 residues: CAWSGLRFTGGNTIYF. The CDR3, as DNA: TGTGCCTGGAGTGGGTTACGGTTTACCGGGGGAAACACCATATATTTT.

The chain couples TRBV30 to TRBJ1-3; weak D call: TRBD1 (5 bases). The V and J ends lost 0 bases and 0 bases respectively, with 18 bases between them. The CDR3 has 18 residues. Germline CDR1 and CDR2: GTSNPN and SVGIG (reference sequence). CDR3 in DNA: TGTGCCTGGAGTGTAGTTCACTGGAGGGGCGACTCTGGAAACACCATATATTTT. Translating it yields CAWSVVHWRGDSGNTIYF.

CDR3 loop: CASSLKQGSTDTQYF. The CDR3, as DNA: TGCGCCAGCAGCTTAAAACAGGGAAGCACAGATACGCAGTATTTT. This chain connects TRBV5-1 to TRBJ2-3, with D possibly being TRBD1 (6 bases). This CDR3 contains 15 residues. From germline, CDR1 is SGHRS and CDR2 YFSETQ. The V end lost 2 bases, the J end lost 0 bases, and 10 bases lay between the germline ends.

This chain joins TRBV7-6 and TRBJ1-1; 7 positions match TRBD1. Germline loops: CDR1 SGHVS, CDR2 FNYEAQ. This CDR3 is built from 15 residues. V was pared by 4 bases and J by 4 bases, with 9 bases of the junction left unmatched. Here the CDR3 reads CASSSAGTVGTEAFF. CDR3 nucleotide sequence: TGTGCCAGCAGCTCCGCCGGGACAGTGGGCACTGAAGCTTTCTTT. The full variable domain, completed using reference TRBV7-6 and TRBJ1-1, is GAGVSQSPRYKVTKRGQDVALRCDPISGHVSLYWYRQALGQGPEFLTYFNYEAQQDKSGLPNDRFSAERPEGSISTLTIQRTEQRDSAMYRCASSSAGTVGTEAFFGQGTRLTVV.

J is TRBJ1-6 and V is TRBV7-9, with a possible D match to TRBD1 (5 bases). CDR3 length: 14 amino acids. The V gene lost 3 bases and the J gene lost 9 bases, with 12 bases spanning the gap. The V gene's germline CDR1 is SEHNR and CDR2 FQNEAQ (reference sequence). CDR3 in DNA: TGTGCCAGCAGCTTGACGGGGGGAGGTTCACCCCTCCACTTT. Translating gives CASSLTGGGSPLHF.

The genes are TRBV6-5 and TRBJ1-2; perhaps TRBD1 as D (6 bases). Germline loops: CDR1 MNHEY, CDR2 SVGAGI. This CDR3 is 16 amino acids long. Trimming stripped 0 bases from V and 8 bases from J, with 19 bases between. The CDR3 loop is CASSYSRPGTNNGYTF. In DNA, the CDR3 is TGTGCCAGCAGTTACTCCCGGCCCGGGACAAATAACGGCTACACCTTC.

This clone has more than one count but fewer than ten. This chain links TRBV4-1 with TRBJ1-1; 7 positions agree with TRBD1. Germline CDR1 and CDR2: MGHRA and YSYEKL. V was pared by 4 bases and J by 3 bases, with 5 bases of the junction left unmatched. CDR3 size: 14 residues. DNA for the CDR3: TGCGCCAGCAGCCTAGGGGACAGTCACACTGAAGCTTTCTTT. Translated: CASSLGDSHTEAFF.

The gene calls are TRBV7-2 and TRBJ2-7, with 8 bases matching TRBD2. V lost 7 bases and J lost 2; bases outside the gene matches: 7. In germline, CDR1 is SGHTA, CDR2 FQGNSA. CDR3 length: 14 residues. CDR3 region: CASTVGGVTYEQYF. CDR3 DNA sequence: TGTGCCAGCACTGTCGGGGGGGTCACCTACGAGCAGTACTTC.

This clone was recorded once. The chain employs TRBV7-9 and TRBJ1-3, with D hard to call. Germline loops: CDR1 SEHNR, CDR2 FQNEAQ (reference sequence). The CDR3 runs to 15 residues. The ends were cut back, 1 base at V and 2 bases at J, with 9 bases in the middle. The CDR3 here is CASSLEEFPGNTIYF. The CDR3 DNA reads TGTGCCAGCAGCTTAGAAGAGTTCCCTGGAAACACCATATATTTT.

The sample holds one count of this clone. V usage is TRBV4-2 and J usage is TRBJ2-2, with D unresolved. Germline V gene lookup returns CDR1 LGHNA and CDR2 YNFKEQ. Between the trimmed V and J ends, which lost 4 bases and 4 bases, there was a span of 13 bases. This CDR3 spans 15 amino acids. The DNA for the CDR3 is TGTGCCAGCAGCCGTCGGAAATCGGGCACCGGGGAGCTGTTTTTT. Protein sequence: CASSRRKSGTGELFF.

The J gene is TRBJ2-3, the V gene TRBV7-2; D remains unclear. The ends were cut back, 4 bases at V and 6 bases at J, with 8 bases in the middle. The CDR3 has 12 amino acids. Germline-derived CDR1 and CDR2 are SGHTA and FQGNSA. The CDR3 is CASSWALDTQYF. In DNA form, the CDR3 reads TGTGCCAGCAGCTGGGCTCTGGATACGCAGTATTTT.

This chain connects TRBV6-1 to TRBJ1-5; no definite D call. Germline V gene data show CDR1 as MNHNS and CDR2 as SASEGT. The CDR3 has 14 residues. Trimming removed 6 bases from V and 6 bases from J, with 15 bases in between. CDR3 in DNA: TGTGCCAGCAGCGGGAGGGAACGGGCTCAGCCCCAGCATTTT. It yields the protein CASSGRERAQPQHF.

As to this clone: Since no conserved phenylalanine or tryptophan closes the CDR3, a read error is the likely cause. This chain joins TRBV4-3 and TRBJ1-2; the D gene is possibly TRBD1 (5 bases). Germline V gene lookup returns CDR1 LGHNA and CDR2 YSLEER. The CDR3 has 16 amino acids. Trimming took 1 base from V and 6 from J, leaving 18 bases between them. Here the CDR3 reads CASSQVEGQGFNGYTL. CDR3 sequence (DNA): TGCGCCAGCAGCCAAGTTGAAGGGCAGGGTTTCAATGGCTACACCCTC.